This T cell receptor (beta chain) was captured in a study of regulatory T cells in long-lasting Graves disease. This clonotype was counted only a few times. Researchers made TCR beta libraries by using iRepertoire HTBI primers and running Arm-PCR on CDR3 regions. TCRdb re-called the multiplex PCR reads through MiXCR, storing one row per CDR3 protein. The sample consists of approximately 690,000 distinct CDR3 sequences, approximately 29% of them appearing once. As to time point: persistent/refractory GD, antithyroid drugs over 5 years with positive TRAb. Construction of the TCR library relied on RNA isolated from PBMCs. V dropped 5 bases and J dropped 2; count of bases not matched to a gene: 6. The CDR3 runs to 14 residues. Germline assignment: CDR1 MNHEY and CDR2 SMNVEV (reference sequence).

The rearrangement uses TRBV27 and TRBJ2-7, with 7 positions matching TRBD1. The clonotype comes from a female donor with Graves disease. The specimen comprised peripheral blood mononuclear cells (PBMCs), sampled when the disease was refractory, from a patient treated with antithyroid drugs. CDR3 amino acids: CASSQAGTAYEQYF. The CDR3, as DNA: TGTGCCAGCAGTCAAGCCGGGACAGCCTACGAGCAGTACTTC.